The sequence of this TCR beta chain was determined in a study of tumor and adjacent non-tumor tissue in lung cancer. Study overall: Histology: about 13 adenocarcinoma, a couple of squamous cell carcinoma, 1 small cell lung cancer. Aged roughly 30 to 76 years, patients included under 13 men and a handful of women with stage I to III disease.

No cell sorting was done before RNA was extracted from the tissue. More than 3 cm separated this lung sample from the edge of the tumor. Three rounds of nested PCR, following a modified ARM-PCR protocol, produced the TCRbeta library. TCRdb used MiXCR to reprocess the multiplex PCR reads, holding one entry per CDR3 protein. The sample shows 50,000 to 70,000 distinct CDR3 sequences, 61% of them seen only once. As to this clonotype: Antigen unknown.

Regarding the study as a whole: TCR diversity was significantly greater in tumor than normal lung tissue.

Sequenced: distant non-tumor lung tissue. This receptor was identified in a man in his 70s with non-small cell lung cancer.

CDR3 coding DNA: TGTGCCAGCAGTTTCGCAGGGCAAGGCACTGAAGCTTTCTTT. Translated, it gives CASSFAGQGTEAFF. The rearrangement links TRBV28 to TRBJ1-1; possible D gene TRBD1, 5 bases. The CDR3 spans 14 residues. Germline V gene data show CDR1 as MDHEN and CDR2 as SYDVKM. With 3 bases removed from V and 4 bases from J, the gap between germline ends came to 12 bases.